The sequence of this T cell receptor (beta chain) was determined in a study of Graves' ophthalmopathy and Graves' hyperthyroidism. Study results and limitations: Researchers report that a 13-signature model separated ophthalmopathy from stable hyperthyroidism, posting under 90% sensitivity and about 78% specificity.

The TCR beta CDR3 regions underwent amplification from RNA transcripts. RT-PCR was first run with HTBI primers, then multiplex PCR in a second round. TCRdb re-called the multiplex PCR reads with MiXCR, one entry per CDR3 protein. The sample gives almost 750,000 distinct CDR3 sequences, 40% of which show up once; 40% to 45% is in the top ten. Regarding this clonotype: Its target is not known.

Patients were excluded if they had other autoimmune diseases or uncontrolled infections, and likewise if pregnancy or lactation applied. The TCR comes from an adult man with Graves' ophthalmopathy. Sequenced: peripheral blood.

Written as DNA, the CDR3 is TGTGCCAGCGCCTGGGGGGACAATCGGCAGTTCTTC. Protein: CASAWGDNRQFF. The chain carries TRBV11-1 and TRBJ2-7; either TRBD1 or TRBD2 may fit D (6 bases each). The J call may not be correct, given that the DNA end is closer to TRBJ2-1. Germline V gives CDR1 SGHAT, CDR2 FQDESV (reference sequence). CDR3 size: 12 residues.